A single T cell receptor beta chain is shown here with its context. Its target is not known. Possible read error: a much larger clone is one base away. The data belong to a study of tumor and adjacent non-tumor tissue in lung cancer. Study observations and caveats: TCR diversity was significantly greater in tumor than normal lung tissue.

Three rounds of nested PCR, following a modified ARM-PCR protocol, produced the TCRbeta library. One entry per CDR3 protein results from TCRdb running MiXCR on the multiplex PCR reads. The table lists 120,000 to 150,000 distinct CDR3 sequences, approximately 66% of them singletons. RNA was extracted from bulk tissue without any cell sorting. Donors were chemotherapy-naive, newly diagnosed lung cancer surgical patients in China, August–November 2014. This CDR3 spans 15 amino acids. Germline V gene data show CDR1 as DFQATT and CDR2 as SNEGSKA (reference sequence). V dropped 3 bases and J dropped 0 bases, with 12 bases sitting between them.

The source material was lung tumor tissue. The rearrangement links TRBV20-1 to TRBJ2-1, with TRBD2 as a possible D gene (5 bases). The clonotype comes from a man in his 60s with small cell lung cancer. The CDR3 nucleotides read TGCAGTGCTAGTGGTACGGGGAGCTCCTACAATGAGCAGTTCTTC. Translating it yields CSASGTGSSYNEQFF.